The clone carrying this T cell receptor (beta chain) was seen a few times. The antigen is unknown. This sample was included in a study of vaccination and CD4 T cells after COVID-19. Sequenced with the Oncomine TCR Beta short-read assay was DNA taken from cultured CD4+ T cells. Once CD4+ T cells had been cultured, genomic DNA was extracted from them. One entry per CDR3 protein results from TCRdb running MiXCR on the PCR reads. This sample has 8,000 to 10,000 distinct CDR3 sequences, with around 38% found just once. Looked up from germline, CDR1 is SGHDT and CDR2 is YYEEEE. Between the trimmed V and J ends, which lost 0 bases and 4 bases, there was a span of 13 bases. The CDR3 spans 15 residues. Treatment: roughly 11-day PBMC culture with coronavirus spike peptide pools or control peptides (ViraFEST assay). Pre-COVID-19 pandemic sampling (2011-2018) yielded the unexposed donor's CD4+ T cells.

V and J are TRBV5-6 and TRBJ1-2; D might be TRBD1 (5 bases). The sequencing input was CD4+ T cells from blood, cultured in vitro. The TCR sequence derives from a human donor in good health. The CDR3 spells CASSLVVGVGYGYTF. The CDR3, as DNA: TGTGCCAGCAGCTTGGTGGTAGGGGTGGGCTATGGCTACACCTTC.